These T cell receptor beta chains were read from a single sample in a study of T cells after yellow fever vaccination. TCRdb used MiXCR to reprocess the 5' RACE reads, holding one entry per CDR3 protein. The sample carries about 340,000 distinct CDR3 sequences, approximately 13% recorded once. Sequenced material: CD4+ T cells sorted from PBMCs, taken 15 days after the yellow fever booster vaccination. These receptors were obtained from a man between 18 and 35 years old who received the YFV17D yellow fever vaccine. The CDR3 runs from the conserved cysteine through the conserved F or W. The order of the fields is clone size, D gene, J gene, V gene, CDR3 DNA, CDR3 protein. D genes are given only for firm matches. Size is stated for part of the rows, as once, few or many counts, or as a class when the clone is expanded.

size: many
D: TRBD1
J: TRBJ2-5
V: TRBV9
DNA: TGTGCCAGCAGCGTAGGACAACAGGGGGAGACCCAGTACTTC
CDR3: CASSVGQQGETQYF

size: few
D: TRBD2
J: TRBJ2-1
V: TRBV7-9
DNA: TGTGCCAGCAGCCCCATGAAGCGGGGGGATGAGCAGTTCTTC
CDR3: CASSPMKRGDEQFF

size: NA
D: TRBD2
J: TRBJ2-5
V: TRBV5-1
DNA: TGCGCCAGCAGCCCCCAGACTAGCTGGTCAGAGACCCAGTACTTC
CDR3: CASSPQTSWSETQYF

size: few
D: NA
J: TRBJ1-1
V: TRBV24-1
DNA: TGTGCCACCAGTGATCCCTATGGGGGGCAAGCTTTCTTT
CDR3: CATSDPYGGQAFF

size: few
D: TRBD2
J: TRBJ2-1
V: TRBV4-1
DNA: TGCGCCAGCAGCCTACAACTAGGGAGGGGTGATGAGCAGTTCTTC
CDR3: CASSLQLGRGDEQFF

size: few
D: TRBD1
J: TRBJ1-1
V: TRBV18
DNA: TGTGCCAGCTCACCTTACACCGACGGGACAGTTAGTGAAGCTTTCTTT
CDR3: CASSPYTDGTVSEAFF

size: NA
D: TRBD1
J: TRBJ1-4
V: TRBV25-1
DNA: TGTGCCAGCAGTGAATTGGGACAGGATGAAAAACTGTTTTTT
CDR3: CASSELGQDEKLFF

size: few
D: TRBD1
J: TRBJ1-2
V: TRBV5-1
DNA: TGCGCCAGCAGCTCAAAACTGCCGGGACAGGATGGCTACACCTTC
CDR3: CASSSKLPGQDGYTF

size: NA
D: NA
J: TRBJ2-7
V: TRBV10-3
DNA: TGTGCCATCAGTGAAGATTTGGGGTTAGGGGCAGGGGACTCCTACGAGCAGTACTTC
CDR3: CAISEDLGLGAGDSYEQYF

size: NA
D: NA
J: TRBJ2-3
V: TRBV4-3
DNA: TGCGCCAGCAGCCAAGCGAGGGGCACAGATACGCAGTATTTT
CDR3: CASSQARGTDTQYF

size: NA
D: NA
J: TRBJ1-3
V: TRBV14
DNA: TGTGCCAGCAGCCAAGGGATAAACACCATATATTTT
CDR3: CASSQGINTIYF

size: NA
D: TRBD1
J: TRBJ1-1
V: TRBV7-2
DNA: TGTGCCAGCAGCTTATTTCGGACAGGGAACACTGAAGCTTTCTTT
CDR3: CASSLFRTGNTEAFF

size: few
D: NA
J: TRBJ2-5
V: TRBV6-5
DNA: TGTGCCACCATGCGTGAGGCAAGGGAGACCCAGTACTTC
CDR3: CATMREARETQYF

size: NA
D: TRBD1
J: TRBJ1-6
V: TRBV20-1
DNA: TGCAGTGCTAGGAAAGACAGGGATTCACCCCTCCACTTT
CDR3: CSARKDRDSPLHF

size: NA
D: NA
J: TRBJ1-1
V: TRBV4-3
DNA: TGCGCCAGCAGCCAAGTGATGAGCGGTGAAGCTTTCTTT
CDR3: CASSQVMSGEAFF

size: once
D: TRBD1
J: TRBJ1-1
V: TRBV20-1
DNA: TGCAGTGCTAGACTCAGCCGGACAGGGGGATTTGCTGAAGCTTTCTTT
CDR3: CSARLSRTGGFAEAFF

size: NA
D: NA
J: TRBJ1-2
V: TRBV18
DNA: TGTGCCAGCTCACCACCGTGGGGGGGCCGGCTAGGCTACACCTTC
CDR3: CASSPPWGGRLGYTF

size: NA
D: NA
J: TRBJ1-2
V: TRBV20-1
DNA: TGCAGTGGCAGTGCGGGCAGGGTGGGGGGCTACACCTTC
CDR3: CSGSAGRVGGYTF

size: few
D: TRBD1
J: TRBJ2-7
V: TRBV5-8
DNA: TGTGCCAGCAGCTACCGGACAGGGCGCGAGCAGTACTTC
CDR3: CASSYRTGREQYF

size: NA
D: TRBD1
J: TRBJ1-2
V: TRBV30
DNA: TGTGCCTGGAGTCACCGGGACAGGGCTTTCTATGGCTACACCTTC
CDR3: CAWSHRDRAFYGYTF

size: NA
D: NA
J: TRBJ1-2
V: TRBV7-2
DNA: TGTGCCAGCAGCTTAACCCTGGGAGACTATGGCTACACCTTC
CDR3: CASSLTLGDYGYTF

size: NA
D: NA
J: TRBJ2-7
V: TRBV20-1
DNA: TGCAGTGCAGAAGCCAGGGGAGTTGAGCAGTACTTC
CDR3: CSAEARGVEQYF

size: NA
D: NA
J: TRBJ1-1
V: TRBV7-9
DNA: TGTGCCAGCAGCTTAGCACTTGGGGGCGCGACTGAAGCTTTCTTT
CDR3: CASSLALGGATEAFF

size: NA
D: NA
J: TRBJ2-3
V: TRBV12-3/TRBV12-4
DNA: TGTGCCAGCAGTTTCCCGGGGGCCTCTAGCACAGATACGCAGTATTTT
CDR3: CASSFPGASSTDTQYF

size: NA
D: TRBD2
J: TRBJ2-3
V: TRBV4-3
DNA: TGCGCCAGCAGCCAACCAGGACTAGCGGGGGAAGATACGCAGTATTTT
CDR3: CASSQPGLAGEDTQYF

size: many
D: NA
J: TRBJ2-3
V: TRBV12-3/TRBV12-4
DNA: TGTGCCAGCAGTTTTTCGGGGTCTCTCACAGATACGCAGTATTTT
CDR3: CASSFSGSLTDTQYF

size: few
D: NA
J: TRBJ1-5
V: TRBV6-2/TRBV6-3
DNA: TGTGCCAGCAGGAGGGGCAGGGTCGGGCAGCCCCAGCATTTT
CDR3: CASRRGRVGQPQHF

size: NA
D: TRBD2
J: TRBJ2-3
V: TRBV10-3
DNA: TGTGCCATCAGCACTAGCGGGGGGGTCACAGATACGCAGTATTTT
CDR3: CAISTSGGVTDTQYF

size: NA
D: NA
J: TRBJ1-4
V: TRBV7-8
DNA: TGTGCCAGCAGCCTTAGGTCAGGGGAGCACGAAAAACTGTTTTTT
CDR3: CASSLRSGEHEKLFF

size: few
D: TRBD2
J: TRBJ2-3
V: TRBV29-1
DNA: TGCAGCGCAAAGGGAGGGCTCAGCACAGATACGCAGTATTTT
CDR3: CSAKGGLSTDTQYF

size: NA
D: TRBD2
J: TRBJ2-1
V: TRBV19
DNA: TGTGCCAGTAGTATAGAGACCAGCGGGGGGATATACAATGAGCAGTTCTTC
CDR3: CASSIETSGGIYNEQFF

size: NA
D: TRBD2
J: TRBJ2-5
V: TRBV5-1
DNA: TGCGCCAGCAGCTTTGGGAGGGGAGGCGAGGAGACCCAGTACTTC
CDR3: CASSFGRGGEETQYF

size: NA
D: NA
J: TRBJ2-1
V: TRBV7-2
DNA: TGTGCCAGCACCTTCAGGAGCTCCTACAATGAGCAGTTCTTC
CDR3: CASTFRSSYNEQFF

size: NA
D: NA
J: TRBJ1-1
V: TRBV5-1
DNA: TGCGCCAGCAGCTTGTCAGGCAGGGCTGGCGGGAACACTGAAGCTTTCTTT
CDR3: CASSLSGRAGGNTEAFF

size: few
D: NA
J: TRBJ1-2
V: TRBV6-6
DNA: TGTGCCAGCAAAGGTCCGTCGATGGGCTATGGCTACACCTTC
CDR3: CASKGPSMGYGYTF

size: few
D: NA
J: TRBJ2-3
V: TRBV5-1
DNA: TGCGCCAGCAGCGGTGGGGGGGGCCCCAACACAGATACGCAGTATTTT
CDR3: CASSGGGGPNTDTQYF

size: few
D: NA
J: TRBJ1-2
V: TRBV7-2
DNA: TGTGCCAGCAGCTTAGGAGGGGGAGCGCTTAACTATGGCTACACCTTC
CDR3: CASSLGGGALNYGYTF

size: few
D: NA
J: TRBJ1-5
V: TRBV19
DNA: TGTGCCAGTAGTAAAGGGAGTAATCAGCCCCAGCATTTT
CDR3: CASSKGSNQPQHF

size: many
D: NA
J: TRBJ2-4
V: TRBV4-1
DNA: TGCGCCAGCAGCCAAGATCTGACCTTTAAAAACATTCAGTACTTC
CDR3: CASSQDLTFKNIQYF

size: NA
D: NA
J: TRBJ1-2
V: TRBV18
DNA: TGTGCCAGCTCACGTCGGGGGGCGGACTATGGCTACACCTTC
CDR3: CASSRRGADYGYTF

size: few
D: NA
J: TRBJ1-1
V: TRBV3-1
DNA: TGTGCCAGCAGCCAAGCGGGGCGCCACACTGAAGCTTTCTTT
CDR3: CASSQAGRHTEAFF

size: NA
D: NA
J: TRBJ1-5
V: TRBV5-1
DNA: TGCGCCAGCAGCTTGGACAGCAATCTGCCCCAGCATTTT
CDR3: CASSLDSNLPQHF

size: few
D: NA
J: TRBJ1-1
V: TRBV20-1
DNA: TGCAGTGCTAAAGCAAGCTTAACCATGAACACTGAAGCTTTCTTT
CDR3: CSAKASLTMNTEAFF

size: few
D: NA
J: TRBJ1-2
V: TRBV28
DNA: TGTGCCAGCAGTCTCGGCGGGGTAGCGAATGGCTACACCTTC
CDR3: CASSLGGVANGYTF

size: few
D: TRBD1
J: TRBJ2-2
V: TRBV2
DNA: TGTGCCAGCAGGAAACCCGGGACAGGGGAAACCGGGGAGCTGTTTTTT
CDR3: CASRKPGTGETGELFF

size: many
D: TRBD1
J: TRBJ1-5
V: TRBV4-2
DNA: TGTGCCAGCAGCCCATCAGGGGGAGGGGGCGGGAGCAATCAGCCCCAGCATTTT
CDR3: CASSPSGGGGGSNQPQHF

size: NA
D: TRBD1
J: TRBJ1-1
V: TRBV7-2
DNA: TGTGCCAGCAGCGCCCGACAGGGAAACACTGAAGCTTTCTTT
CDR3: CASSARQGNTEAFF

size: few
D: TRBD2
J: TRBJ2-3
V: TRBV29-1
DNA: TGCAGCGTGATTACACTAGCGGTGACAGATACGCAGTATTTT
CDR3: CSVITLAVTDTQYF

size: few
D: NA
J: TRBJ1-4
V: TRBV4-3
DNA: TGCGCCAGCAGCCAAGAATTGGTTGGTGAAAAACTGTTTTTT
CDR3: CASSQELVGEKLFF

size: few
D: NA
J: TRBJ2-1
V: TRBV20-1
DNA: TGCGGCCCGAAGCGCGGGCGGGATGAGCAGTTCTTC
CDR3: CGPKRGRDEQFF

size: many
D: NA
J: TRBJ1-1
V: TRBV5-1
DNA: TGCGCCAGCAGCTTGGCGGGAGCCGGAGATGAAGCTTTCTTT
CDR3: CASSLAGAGDEAFF

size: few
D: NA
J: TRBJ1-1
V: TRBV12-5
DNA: TGTGCTAGTGCCCTGTGGGGGAGGGCTGAGATAAACACTGAAGCTTTCTTT
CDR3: CASALWGRAEINTEAFF

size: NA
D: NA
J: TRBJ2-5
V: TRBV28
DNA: TGTGCCAGCACCCTTAGGGGGGCTCAAGAGACCCAGTACTTC
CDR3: CASTLRGAQETQYF

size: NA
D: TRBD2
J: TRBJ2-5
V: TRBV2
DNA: TGTGCCAGCAGGGTTAGCGGGGGGGCCTTGGGCCTGCAAGAGACCCAGTACTTC
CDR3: CASRVSGGALGLQETQYF

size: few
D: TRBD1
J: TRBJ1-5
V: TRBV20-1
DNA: TGCAGCACGACAGGGGGCGGAGGGGGCAATCAGCCCCAGCATTTT
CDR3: CSTTGGGGGNQPQHF